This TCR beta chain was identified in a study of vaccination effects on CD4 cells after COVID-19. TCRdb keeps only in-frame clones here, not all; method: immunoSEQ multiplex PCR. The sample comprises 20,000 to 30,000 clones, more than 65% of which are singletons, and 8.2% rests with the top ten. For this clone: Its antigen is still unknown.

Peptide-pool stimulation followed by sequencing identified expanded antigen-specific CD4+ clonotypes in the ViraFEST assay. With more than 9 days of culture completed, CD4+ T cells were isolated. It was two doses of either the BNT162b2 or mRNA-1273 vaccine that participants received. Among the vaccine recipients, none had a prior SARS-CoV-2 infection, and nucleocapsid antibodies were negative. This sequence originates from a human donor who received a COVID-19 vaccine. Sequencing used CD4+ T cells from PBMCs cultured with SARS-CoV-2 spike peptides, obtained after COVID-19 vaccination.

The CDR3 coding sequence is TGTGCCAGCAGCCCGCGACAGGGCGGTGGTGCTGAAGCTTTCTTT. Amino acid sequence: CASSPRQGGGAEAFF. This sequence joins TRBV3-1 (or the pseudogene TRBV3-2) and TRBJ1-1, with 7 positions matching TRBD1. V gave up 4 bases and J gave up 6 bases; unmatched junction bases: 11. This CDR3 is built from 15 residues. CDR1 LGHDT and CDR2 YNNKEL come from the germline V gene (reference sequence).